The entry below gives a single TCR beta chain sequence along with its context. This specimen belongs to a study of blood T cell repertoires in COVID-19. As for the study in general: Nucleic acid was either cDNA or gDNA, and it came from T cells, B-cell-depleted T cells, or PBMCs.

Produced via immunoSEQ multiplex PCR; TCRdb's table is partial and in-frame only. Among over 200,000 clones, almost 90% were seen once, and the ten largest hold around 2.9%. The receptor's source is a woman aged 60 to 75 with acute or convalescent COVID-19. Sequencing input: peripheral blood.

The CDR3: CASSLEGAGANVLTF. The DNA of the CDR3 is TGTGCCAGCAGCTTAGAGGGGGCTGGGGCCAACGTCCTGACTTTC. The chain recombines TRBV7-9 with TRBJ2-6, with a weak D call TRBD1 (6 bases). The V end lost 1 base, the J end lost 2 bases, and 6 bases lay between the germline ends. The CDR3 has 15 residues. Germline assignment: CDR1 SEHNR and CDR2 FQNEAQ (reference sequence).